A selection of T cell receptor beta chains follows, all from one sample in a study of human T cells and chemical hapten exposure. Via MiXCR, TCRdb re-called the RACE reads, giving one row per CDR3 protein. The sample shows some 98,000 distinct CDR3 sequences, 10% to 14% of them seen only once. The material sequenced was whole blood, taken in connection with sensitization to the hapten diphenylcyclopropenone (DPC). The receptors stem from a woman in her sixties with alopecia areata. Some clones in this sample may be carry-over from other donors' samples. The CDR3 runs from the conserved cysteine through the conserved F or W.

v_call	cdr3_aa
TRBV5-1	CASSLGVAAGETQYF
TRBV6-5	CASSYRQQPINSPLHF
TRBV24-1	CATSDSPRTGYNEQFF
TRBV7-2	CASSLNEGEAFF
TRBV7-9	CASSPGQTNYGYTF
TRBV15	CATSISPGADTEAFF
TRBV5-1	CASSLDSGGPQETQYF
TRBV3-1	CASSLRTGVNTIYF
TRBV10-1	CASSVGPTYEQYF
TRBV4-2	CASSQGLAFRETQYF
TRBV25-1	CASSSDNNQPQHF
TRBV11-2	CASTTSAYEQYF
TRBV27	CASSTTGVNYGYTF
TRBV19	CASRQDGGAGANYGYTF
TRBV7-9	CASSLALALGAEAFF
TRBV19	CASSIGPGTSIQPQHF
TRBV6-1	CASSWRGGRENSPLHF